The 21 T cell receptor beta chains given below trace back to one sample, sequenced in a study of beta chain features in type 1 diabetes. Their antigens remain unidentified. The entirety of the isolated RNA underwent reverse transcription, so expressed TCRB transcripts were sequenced. Clones were read by immunoSEQ multiplex PCR, and TCRdb kept only the in-frame ones, dropping some. The data contain some 700,000 clones, over 10% of them singletons. Points from the study as a whole: Moderately but significantly shorter TCRB CDR3s were found in Type 1 diabetes patients in all four CD4+ subsets.

What was sequenced was naive CD4+ T cells from blood. These TCRs come from a young man with type 1 diabetes.

This clone turned up a few times. The rearrangement joins TRBV25-1 to TRBJ1-1; 8 nucleotides match TRBD1. From germline, CDR1 is MGHDK and CDR2 SYGVNS. The CDR3 extends over 14 amino acids. The V and J ends lost 9 bases and 4 bases, in that order; junction bases with no gene match: 10. CDR3 DNA: TGTGCCAGTCAAGGACAGGGCGGAAGCACTGAAGCTTTCTTT. It specifies CASQGQGGSTEAFF. The full variable domain, in which reference TRBV25-1 and TRBJ1-1 provide the parts outside the CDR3, is EADIYQTPRYLVIGTGKKITLECSQTMGHDKMYWYQQDPGMELHLIHYSYGVNSTEKGDLSSESTVSRIRTEHFPLTLESARPSHTSQYLCASQGQGGSTEAFFGQGTRLTVV.

As concerns this clone: Other DNA sequences from this sample encode an identical CDR3 as well. The J gene is TRBJ1-2, the V gene TRBV18, with a tentative D call TRBD1 (6 bases). V lost 3 bases to trimming and J lost 4 bases, with 12 bases between them. Per germline, CDR1 KGHSH and CDR2 LQKENI. This CDR3 is 14 amino acids long. The CDR3 here is CASSPGGQGYGYTF. CDR3 sequence (DNA): TGTGCCAGCTCACCGGGGGGCCAGGGCTATGGCTACACCTTC.

There are a few counts of this clone. V usage is TRBV7-9 and J usage is TRBJ1-6; D is undetermined. Trimming cost V 0 bases and J 3 bases, with 6 bases left between them. This CDR3 has 15 residues. Germline V CDR1 and CDR2: SEHNR, FQNEAQ (reference sequence). The CDR3 is CASSLASIYNSPLHF. CDR3 nucleotide sequence: TGTGCCAGCAGCTTAGCGTCCATCTATAATTCACCCCTCCACTTT. Supplemented by reference TRBV7-9 and TRBJ1-6, the full variable domain reads DTGVSQNPRHKITKRGQNVTFRCDPISEHNRLYWYRQTLGQGPEFLTYFQNEAQLEKSRLLSDRFSAERPKGSFSTLEIQRTEQGDSAMYLCASSLASIYNSPLHFGNGTRLTVT.

The J gene is TRBJ2-7, the V gene TRBV5-1; D might be TRBD2 (6 bases). Germline CDR1 and CDR2: SGHRS and YFSETQ. The V and J ends lost 4 bases and 9 bases respectively, with 20 bases between them. The CDR3 has 14 amino acids. The chain's CDR3 is CASSQTGPEEGQYF. CDR3 in DNA: TGCGCCAGCAGCCAGACGGGACCTGAGGAGGGGCAGTACTTC.

The gene calls are TRBV18 and TRBJ2-3, with a possible D match to TRBD2 (7 bases). The V gene lost 5 bases and the J gene lost 2 bases, with 14 bases spanning the gap. CDR1 KGHSH and CDR2 LQKENI come from the germline V gene. This CDR3 contains 15 residues. The CDR3 here is CASSYGRGPTDTQYF. The CDR3 region has the DNA TGTGCCAGCTCATATGGGCGGGGGCCCACAGATACGCAGTATTTT.

This clone was counted only a few times. This chain joins TRBV10-2 and TRBJ1-3; D gene uncertain. Germline values: CDR1 WSHSY, CDR2 SAAADI. V was cut by 8 bases and J by 4 bases, with 9 bases left in between. The CDR3 sequence is 12 residues long. The CDR3 coding sequence is TGCGCCAGCGAAGGGTCAGGAAACACCATATATTTT. This encodes CASEGSGNTIYF.

The V gene is TRBV29-1, the J gene TRBJ2-1, with D unclear. Germline assignment: CDR1 SQVTM and CDR2 ANQGSEA. The CDR3 is 12 amino acids. CDR3 in amino acids: CTFSEGNDEQFF. In nucleotides, the CDR3 is TGCACCTTCTCGGAAGGGAATGATGAGCAGTTCTTC.

This clone showed up just a few times. This chain uses TRBV5-1 with TRBJ2-3; 8 bases align to TRBD1. Germline CDR1 reads SGHRS; CDR2 reads YFSETQ. V trimming: 4 bases; J trimming: 2 bases; junction bases outside the gene matches: 12. This CDR3 contains 17 residues. CDR3 amino acids: CASSPSSGQGPTDTQYF. In nucleotides, the CDR3 is TGCGCCAGCAGCCCTTCGTCCGGACAGGGCCCCACAGATACGCAGTATTTT.

The chain combines TRBV28 with TRBJ2-7, with D possibly TRBD1 on 5 matching bases. V lost 5 bases, J lost 2 bases, and 16 bases lay in between. The CDR3 loop spans 15 amino acids. Germline V CDR1 and CDR2: MDHEN, SYDVKM. CDR3 region: CASSPNIPRAYEQYF. The CDR3 nucleotides read TGTGCCAGCAGTCCAAATATCCCCAGGGCCTACGAGCAGTACTTC.

V gene TRBV30 combines with J gene TRBJ1-5; D remains unclear. Per the germline V gene, CDR1 is GTSNPN and CDR2 is SVGIG (reference sequence). The CDR3 loop spans 12 amino acids. Trimming cost V 3 bases and J 5 bases, with 8 bases left between them. CDR3 sequence (DNA): TGTGCCTGGAGGAGGGCGCATCAGCCCCAGCATTTT. It specifies CAWRRAHQPQHF.

The chain is built from TRBV9 and TRBJ1-1; tentative D call: TRBD1 (5 bases). The CDR3 is made up of 15 amino acids. The germline CDR1 and CDR2 sequences are SGDLS and YYNGEE. The V end was cut by 3 bases, the J end by 6 bases, with 18 bases between. In DNA, the CDR3 is TGTGCCAGCAGCGCTTCAGACAGAGTAAGCCCTGAAGCTTTCTTT. Encoded protein: CASSASDRVSPEAFF.

For this clone: The sample contains more than one DNA sequence encoding this CDR3. This chain links TRBV5-6 with TRBJ2-5; D possibly corresponds to TRBD1 (6 bases). Germline CDR1 and CDR2: SGHDT and YYEEEE. The CDR3 spans 12 residues. V gave up 3 bases and J gave up 3 bases, with 6 bases separating them. CDR3 sequence reads: CASSWTEETQYF. The CDR3 DNA follows: TGTGCCAGCAGCTGGACAGAAGAGACCCAGTACTTC.

The sample holds a few counts of this clone. The chain links TRBV10-3 to TRBJ2-1; 8 bases are a match to TRBD1. Germline V gene lookup returns CDR1 ENHRY and CDR2 SYGVKD. V gave up 6 bases and J gave up 7 bases; unmatched junction bases: 11. The CDR3 has 15 residues. CDR3 region: CAISPGQGLWNEQFF. DNA for the CDR3: TGTGCCATCAGCCCCGGACAGGGCCTTTGGAATGAGCAGTTCTTC.

The V and J genes are TRBV6-1 and TRBJ2-1; 13 bases fit TRBD2. With V trimmed by 1 base and J by 7 bases, 7 bases remained unmatched. Per the germline V gene, CDR1 is MNHNS and CDR2 is SASEGT. The CDR3 spans 17 residues. CDR3 in DNA: TGTGCCAGCAGTGAAGTACTGACTAGCGGGGGGCGGAATGAGCAGTTCTTC. It yields the protein CASSEVLTSGGRNEQFF.

V is TRBV15 and J is TRBJ1-1, with D hard to call. The germline CDR1 and CDR2 sequences are LNHNV and YYDKDF (reference sequence). The CDR3 contains 12 residues. V lost 2 bases, J lost 7 bases, and 8 bases lay in between. This CDR3 is CATSRFGGEAFF. CDR3 in DNA: TGTGCCACCAGCAGATTTGGCGGTGAAGCTTTCTTT.

This clone has a handful of counts. V gene TRBV30 combines with J gene TRBJ2-2, with D possibly TRBD1 on 5 matching bases. In germline, CDR1 is GTSNPN, CDR2 SVGIG (reference sequence). This CDR3 spans 13 amino acids. Trimming took off 8 bases at V and 7 bases at J, with 17 bases between the two ends. This CDR3 is CARTLGQGGELFF. The DNA for the CDR3 is TGTGCCCGTACCCTCGGGCAGGGCGGGGAGCTGTTTTTT.

The J gene is TRBJ2-2, the V gene TRBV6-1; tentatively, D is TRBD1 (5 bases). Trimming shortened V by 7 bases and J by 1 base, and 10 bases separated the two germline ends. CDR3 length equals 14 residues. CDR1 is MNHNS and CDR2 is SASEGT in the germline V gene. CDR3 nucleotides: TGTGCCAGCACTAAGGGGCAGAACACCGGGGAGCTGTTTTTT. It is translated as CASTKGQNTGELFF.

This chain connects TRBV2 to TRBJ2-3; maybe TRBD1 (6 bases). The germline V gene encodes CDR1 SNHLY and CDR2 FYNNEI. Trimming pared 5 bases from V and 0 bases from J, leaving 9 bases between. The CDR3 totals 14 residues. CDR3 sequence: CASSLDSSTDTQYF. The CDR3 nucleotides are TGTGCCAGCAGTTTGGACAGCAGCACAGATACGCAGTATTTT.

This clone was seen more than once but under ten times. The genes are TRBV6-4 and TRBJ1-2, with D uncertain. V was trimmed by 0 bases and J by 8 bases, leaving 7 bases between them. The V gene's germline CDR1 is MRHNA and CDR2 SNTAGT. The length of the CDR3 is 12 residues. DNA of the CDR3: TGTGCCAGCAGTGACTCGGTTTTCGGCTACACCTTC. Its translation is CASSDSVFGYTF.

The chain uses TRBV29-1 and TRBJ1-1, with no clear D. This CDR3 contains 13 residues. V lost 5 bases and J 4 bases, leaving 14 bases between the germline ends. Germline V gives CDR1 SQVTM, CDR2 ANQGSEA. DNA of the CDR3: TGCAGCGTTCCCTACCCCCAACGCACTGAAGCTTTCTTT. Translated: CSVPYPQRTEAFF.

This chain links TRBV19 with TRBJ2-3; 7 bases align to TRBD1. CDR1 and CDR2 from the germline V gene are LNHDA and SQIVND (reference sequence). The CDR3 runs 14 residues. V gave up 5 bases and J gave up 2 bases; unmatched junction bases: 4. The CDR3 region is CASSSGQFTDTQYF. For the CDR3, the DNA is TGTGCCAGTAGTTCGGGACAGTTCACAGATACGCAGTATTTT.